The 22 T cell receptor beta chains reported below all come from one sample, sequenced in a study of cytomegalovirus exposure and HLA in healthy donors. PCR involved 60 Vbeta and 13 Jbeta primers. Produced via immunoSEQ multiplex PCR; TCRdb's table is partial and in-frame only. The table has approximately 140,000 clones, roughly 66% seen once; the top ten hold approximately 1.6%. What was sequenced was PBMCs. The receptors were gathered from a woman between 18 and 30 years old in good health and CMV-seronegative.

The chain links TRBV7-9 to TRBJ1-2; D may be TRBD1 (6 bases). This CDR3 contains 14 residues. V was cut by 4 bases and J by 5 bases, with 14 bases left in between. Germline-derived CDR1 and CDR2 are SEHNR and FQNEAQ (reference sequence). Here the CDR3 DNA reads TGTGCCAGCAGCTCATTCGGACAGTTTTATGGCTACACCTTC. This encodes CASSSFGQFYGYTF.

The CDR3 region is CASSTSSGSLFF. The CDR3 nucleotides read TGTGCCAGCAGTACCTCTAGCGGGTCCCTGTTCTTC. The chain couples TRBV5-6 to TRBJ2-1, with 8 nucleotides matching TRBD2. CDR1 and CDR2 (germline): SGHDT, YYEEEE. The CDR3 contains 12 residues. J gave up 15 bases and V 5 bases, and 10 bases lay outside the gene matches.

This clone appeared a few times. The rearrangement uses TRBV27 and TRBJ1-4; D might be TRBD1 (6 bases). Between the trimmed V and J ends, which lost 5 bases and 0 bases, there was a span of 10 bases. Germline V gives CDR1 MNHEY, CDR2 SMNVEV (reference sequence). The CDR3 runs 15 residues. The CDR3 spells CASSARGATNEKLFF. In nucleotides, the CDR3 is TGTGCCAGCAGTGCCAGGGGTGCAACTAATGAAAAACTGTTTTTT.

CDR3 sequence reads: CASSQGQGVEAFF. For the CDR3, the DNA is TGTGCCAGCAGTCAAGGACAGGGTGTGGAAGCTTTCTTT. The V gene is TRBV2, the J gene TRBJ1-1; TRBD1 matches 8 bases. Germline V lookup: CDR1 SNHLY, CDR2 FYNNEI. The CDR3 has 13 residues. The J segment lost 8 bases and the V segment lost 5 bases, leaving 7 bases of the junction unmatched.

Only a few counts were recorded for this clone. The V gene is TRBV5-1, the J gene TRBJ2-7; D perhaps matches TRBD2 (7 bases). The CDR3 consists of 15 residues. Trimming pared 0 bases from V and 3 bases from J, leaving 13 bases between. CDR1 is SGHRS, CDR2 YFSETQ, per germline. The CDR3 DNA follows: TGCGCCAGCAGCTTGGCACGGGGGGCCAACTACGAGCAGTACTTC. Protein sequence: CASSLARGANYEQYF.

The J gene is TRBJ2-1, the V gene TRBV5-4, with D possibly matching TRBD2 (6 bases). This CDR3 region has 13 residues. Per the germline V gene, CDR1 is SGHNT and CDR2 is YYREEE (reference sequence). The ends were cut back, 5 bases at V and 7 bases at J, with 13 bases in the middle. The CDR3 is CASRLAGSNEQFF. CDR3 coding DNA: TGTGCCAGCAGACTAGCCGGGTCTAATGAGCAGTTCTTC.

This clone has only a few counts. The chain's CDR3 is CASSLDSETGELFF. CDR3 sequence (DNA): TGTGCCAGCAGCTTAGACTCTGAGACCGGGGAGCTGTTTTTT. The genes are TRBV7-9 and TRBJ2-2; D gene ambiguous. The CDR3 sequence is 14 residues long. V gave up 1 base and J gave up 5 bases, with 8 bases separating them. Germline-derived CDR1 and CDR2 are SEHNR and FQNEAQ (reference sequence).

The chain has TRBV6-5 and TRBJ2-3; D might be TRBD2 (7 bases). Trimming removed 2 bases at V and 0 bases at J, with 9 bases between. The CDR3 is 15 amino acids. The germline V gene has CDR1 MNHEY and CDR2 SVGAGI. The CDR3 nucleotides read TGTGCCAGCAGTTACGGGGGGGCGAGCACAGATACGCAGTATTTT. Protein sequence: CASSYGGASTDTQYF.

V gene TRBV6-5 combines with J gene TRBJ2-4; 7 bases agree with TRBD2. V lost 2 bases, J lost 6 bases, and 4 bases stayed unmatched. Germline V gene data show CDR1 as MNHEY and CDR2 as SVGAGI. The CDR3 runs 14 residues. Here the CDR3 DNA reads TGTGCCAGCAGTTACGCGGGAGTCGGAAACATTCAGTACTTC. Amino acid sequence: CASSYAGVGNIQYF.

V gene TRBV29-1 combines with J gene TRBJ2-1; D perhaps matches TRBD2 (7 bases). The V gene's germline CDR1 is SQVTM and CDR2 ANQGSEA. Between the trimmed V and J ends, which lost 6 bases and 14 bases, there was a span of 20 bases. This CDR3 region has 12 residues. In DNA form, the CDR3 reads TGCAGCGTCGGATCAGGGGAGGGGCCCAAGTTCTTC. Translation gives CSVGSGEGPKFF.

This clone was observed a handful of times. This chain uses TRBV18 with TRBJ1-2, with D unresolved. With 4 bases removed from V and 6 bases from J, the gap between germline ends came to 12 bases. The CDR3 totals 13 residues. Germline V gives CDR1 KGHSH, CDR2 LQKENI. CDR3 DNA: TGTGCCAGCTCACTTCCGGGAATGGATGGCTACACCTTC. Translated, it gives CASSLPGMDGYTF.

The chain couples TRBV7-2 to TRBJ2-7, with D maybe TRBD2 (5 bases). Germline V gene data show CDR1 as SGHTA and CDR2 as FQGNSA. CDR3 length: 17 residues. Trimming stripped 4 bases from V and 2 bases from J, with 21 bases between. The CDR3 here is CASSSPPRGSPTYEQYF. The CDR3 nucleotides are TGTGCCAGCAGCTCCCCTCCCCGGGGTTCACCCACCTACGAGCAGTACTTC.

This chain joins TRBV7-2 and TRBJ1-4; TRBD1 agrees at 7 bases. The CDR3 is 14 amino acids. The J segment lost 7 bases and the V segment lost 5 bases, leaving 7 bases of the junction unmatched. The V gene's germline CDR1 is SGHTA and CDR2 FQGNSA. This CDR3 reads CASSPRDSGEKLFF. The CDR3 coding sequence is TGTGCCAGCAGCCCCCGGGACAGCGGTGAAAAACTGTTTTTT. The full variable domain, rest sourced from reference TRBV7-2 and TRBJ1-4, is GAGVSQSPSNKVTEKGKDVELRCDPISGHTALYWYRQSLGQGLEFLIYFQGNSAPDKSGLPSDRFSAERTGGSVSTLTIQRTQQEDSAVYLCASSPRDSGEKLFFGSGTQLSVL.

The rearrangement joins TRBV7-2 to TRBJ1-2; D may be TRBD1 (5 bases). V lost 6 bases and J 4 bases, leaving 18 bases between the germline ends. CDR1 is SGHTA, CDR2 FQGNSA, per germline. The CDR3 is 15 residues long. The CDR3 DNA reads as TGTGCCAGCAGTTATGGACATTCGTGGGCCTATGGCTACACCTTC. This translates into CASSYGHSWAYGYTF. The complete variable domain, with remaining parts taken from reference TRBV7-2 and TRBJ1-2, reads GAGVSQSPSNKVTEKGKDVELRCDPISGHTALYWYRQSLGQGLEFLIYFQGNSAPDKSGLPSDRFSAERTGGSVSTLTIQRTQQEDSAVYLCASSYGHSWAYGYTFGSGTRLTVV.

The chain recombines TRBV7-2 with TRBJ1-1; D call uncertain. Germline V gene sequence: CDR1 SGHTA, CDR2 FQGNSA. V shed 1 base and J shed 4 bases, with 19 bases lying between them. This CDR3 is built from 17 residues. The CDR3 DNA sequence: TGTGCCAGCAGCTTAGGTCCTGGGCTCGGGAAGGGCACTGAAGCTTTCTTT. This sequence encodes CASSLGPGLGKGTEAFF.

In this sample, this clone turned up many times. The chain joins TRBV10-3 to TRBJ2-1; TRBD2 is a possible D gene (6 bases). The CDR3 spans 14 residues. Per germline, CDR1 ENHRY and CDR2 SYGVKD. Between the trimmed V and J ends, which lost 0 bases and 7 bases, there was a span of 10 bases. CDR3 nucleotides: TGTGCCATCAGTGAGTCGGATAGCGGTAATGAGCAGTTCTTC. As protein: CAISESDSGNEQFF.

The V and J genes are TRBV19 and TRBJ1-2; 7 bases are shared with TRBD1. The CDR3 has 14 amino acids. Trimming took 8 bases from V and 8 from J; bases not matched to a gene: 14. Germline-derived CDR1 and CDR2 are LNHDA and SQIVND (reference sequence). The CDR3 nucleotides are TGTGCCAGTGTCCTGGGACAGCGGACGGGGGGCTACACCTTC. Residues: CASVLGQRTGGYTF.

This chain joins TRBV5-4 and TRBJ2-3; D possibly corresponds to TRBD2 (6 bases). Germline assignment: CDR1 SGHNT and CDR2 YYREEE (reference sequence). Trimming took 4 bases from V and 0 from J, leaving 12 bases between them. The CDR3 is 15 residues long. The CDR3 nucleotides are TGTGCCAGCAGCCCGGGAGCTTCTAGCACAGATACGCAGTATTTT. Protein product: CASSPGASSTDTQYF. Full variable domain (rest looked up from reference TRBV5-4 and TRBJ2-3): ETGVTQSPTHLIKTRGQQVTLRCSSQSGHNTVSWYQQALGQGPQFIFQYYREEENGRGNFPPRFSGLQFPNYSSELNVNALELDDSALYLCASSPGASSTDTQYFGPGTRLTVL.

The chain has TRBV7-2 and TRBJ1-3; D ambiguous. Germline assignment: CDR1 SGHTA and CDR2 FQGNSA. V was pared by 1 base and J by 0 bases, with 10 bases between. The CDR3 loop spans 16 amino acids. The CDR3 DNA reads TGTGCCAGCAGCTTAGGACGGGGAGACTCTGGAAACACCATATATTTT. Translation gives CASSLGRGDSGNTIYF.

The chain is built from TRBV5-1 and TRBJ1-2; perhaps TRBD1 as D (6 bases). Germline assignment: CDR1 SGHRS and CDR2 YFSETQ. The CDR3 contains 14 residues. Trimming removed 0 bases at V and 8 bases at J, with 14 bases between. The chain's CDR3 is CASSLDGQGLGYTF. The DNA of the CDR3 is TGCGCCAGCAGCTTGGACGGTCAGGGGTTAGGCTACACCTTC.

This sequence joins TRBV4-2 and TRBJ2-1; D is perhaps TRBD1 (5 bases). The CDR3 covers 17 residues. Germline values: CDR1 LGHNA, CDR2 YNFKEQ. Trimming left V 4 bases short and J 3 bases short, with 19 bases between. CDR3 DNA sequence: TGTGCCAGCAGCCCGCCTTTAGGGGCAGGAGACTACAATGAGCAGTTCTTC. Its translation is CASSPPLGAGDYNEQFF.

The rearrangement links TRBV15 to TRBJ2-3; 8 positions match TRBD2. Germline lookup yields CDR1 LNHNV and CDR2 YYDKDF (reference sequence). The CDR3 covers 16 residues. V lost 7 bases to trimming and J lost 4 bases; unmatched junction nucleotides: 13. CDR3 nucleotides: TGTGCCACCACCCCGGGACTAGGGGTTCTTGCAGATACGCAGTATTTT. Protein: CATTPGLGVLADTQYF.